These T cell receptor beta chains were read from a single sample in a study of T cell repertoires in cytomegalovirus infection. TCRdb re-called the reads through MiXCR, storing one row per CDR3 protein. The table has 250,000 to 350,000 distinct CDR3 sequences, 20% to 30% seen once. The sample taken for sequencing was PBMCs. Receptors were obtained from a human donor in good health (CMV status not recorded). Some clones in this sample may be carry-over from other donors' samples. Each CDR3 is given with its conserved first and last residue. D genes are given only for firm matches. Clone size is given for some rows only: seen once, a few or many times, or a class if the clone is expanded.

J: TRBJ2-3
size: .
D: TRBD2
V: TRBV7-2
DNA: TGTGCCAGCAGCTGGGGACTAGCGTCAGATACGCAGTATTTT
CDR3: CASSWGLASDTQYF

J: TRBJ1-2
size: many
D: TRBD1
V: TRBV7-2
DNA: TGTGCCAGCAGCTTAGTTATTGGTCTCAGGGGGATATCCGGCTACACCTTC
CDR3: CASSLVIGLRGISGYTF

J: TRBJ1-1
size: many
D: TRBD1
V: TRBV12-3/TRBV12-4
DNA: TGTGCCAGCAGTTTAGGGACAGGGATCGACTCTGAAGCTTTCTTT
CDR3: CASSLGTGIDSEAFF

J: TRBJ2-2
size: many
D: .
V: TRBV7-2
DNA: TGTGCCAGCAGCCCTGGACTTAACACCGGGGAGCTGTTTTTT
CDR3: CASSPGLNTGELFF

J: TRBJ2-3
size: few
D: TRBD2
V: TRBV28
DNA: TGTGCCAGCAGTTTGTTCCCTGGCGGGGGGGCGACCGATACGCAGTATTTT
CDR3: CASSLFPGGGATDTQYF

J: TRBJ1-1
size: .
D: .
V: TRBV11-2
DNA: TGTGCCAGCAGGAAAACCGGGACTGGACCTGAAGCTTTCTTT
CDR3: CASRKTGTGPEAFF

J: TRBJ2-1
size: .
D: .
V: TRBV11-2
DNA: TGTGCCAGCAGCCAAAGTGGGACTGAGCAGTTCTTC
CDR3: CASSQSGTEQFF

J: TRBJ2-5
size: .
D: TRBD2
V: TRBV29-1
DNA: TGCAGCGGTGACGGACTAGCGGGATCCCAAGAGACCCAGTACTTC
CDR3: CSGDGLAGSQETQYF

J: TRBJ1-5
size: .
D: TRBD1
V: TRBV28
DNA: TGTGCCAGCAGTTTGACAGGGACTCAGCCCCAGCATTTT
CDR3: CASSLTGTQPQHF

J: TRBJ2-4
size: .
D: TRBD1
V: TRBV19
DNA: TGTGCCAGTAGTATAACGGGACAGGGGTTGAAGGTAGCCAAAAACATTCAGTACTTC
CDR3: CASSITGQGLKVAKNIQYF

J: TRBJ1-2
size: many
D: .
V: TRBV12-3/TRBV12-4
DNA: TGTGCCAGCACGATCCGGTCCTATGGCTACACCTTC
CDR3: CASTIRSYGYTF

J: TRBJ1-5
size: few
D: .
V: TRBV15
DNA: TGTGCCACCCAAGACAATAGCAATCAGCCCCAGCATTTT
CDR3: CATQDNSNQPQHF

J: TRBJ1-4
size: .
D: .
V: TRBV6-4
DNA: TGTGCCAGCAGTGAACAATCCGGTGAAAAACTGTTTTTT
CDR3: CASSEQSGEKLFF

J: TRBJ2-5
size: once
D: .
V: TRBV2
DNA: TGTGCCAGCAGGAAAGGACCTGAGTCAGAGACCCAGTACTTC
CDR3: CASRKGPESETQYF

J: TRBJ1-1
size: .
D: .
V: TRBV7-8
DNA: TGTGCCAGCAGCTTAGCCGAAGGCATCGCGAACACTGAAGATTTCTTT
CDR3: CASSLAEGIANTEDFF

J: TRBJ1-3
size: many
D: .
V: TRBV7-2
DNA: TGTGCCAGCAGCTTAGGGGTCGCCGATGGAAACACCATATATTTT
CDR3: CASSLGVADGNTIYF

J: TRBJ1-1
size: .
D: .
V: TRBV7-2
DNA: TGTGCCAGCAGCTTAGTTAGAGGGGGAAGGGCTGAAGCTTTCTTT
CDR3: CASSLVRGGRAEAFF

J: TRBJ2-7
size: .
D: .
V: TRBV28
DNA: TGTGCCAGCACCTTATATCAGGGGACAAGCTCCTACGAGCAGTACTTC
CDR3: CASTLYQGTSSYEQYF

J: TRBJ2-7
size: .
D: TRBD1
V: TRBV20-1
DNA: TGCAGTGCTAGAGGGCACCGGGACAGGGGAACCTACGAGCAGTACTTC
CDR3: CSARGHRDRGTYEQYF

J: TRBJ1-1
size: few
D: .
V: TRBV7-2
DNA: TGTGCCAGCAGCGGACGTGGAATTCGGGCTTTCTTT
CDR3: CASSGRGIRAFF

J: TRBJ1-4
size: once
D: .
V: TRBV6-6
DNA: TGTGCCAGCAGTTACCAAGAAAAACTGTTTTTT
CDR3: CASSYQEKLFF

J: TRBJ2-2
size: few
D: .
V: TRBV19
DNA: TGTGCCAGTAGTACCCGGGCCCTTGGGGCCGGGGAGCTGTTTTTT
CDR3: CASSTRALGAGELFF

J: TRBJ1-1
size: many
D: .
V: TRBV14
DNA: TGTGCCAGCAGCCACCGCCACCCCGACATGGGACCGGGCACTGAAGCTTTCTTT
CDR3: CASSHRHPDMGPGTEAFF

J: TRBJ1-4
size: many
D: .
V: TRBV7-2
DNA: TGTGCCAGCAGCTTAGCGGGGGACTCCGAAAAACTGTTTTTT
CDR3: CASSLAGDSEKLFF

J: TRBJ2-5
size: few
D: .
V: TRBV19
DNA: TGTGCCAGTAGTGGCCTAACTGGGAGAGGAGAGACCCAGTACTTC
CDR3: CASSGLTGRGETQYF

J: TRBJ2-2
size: few
D: .
V: TRBV20-1
DNA: TGCAGTGCTCGAACGCTACACACCGGGGAGCTGTTTTTT
CDR3: CSARTLHTGELFF

J: TRBJ2-7
size: .
D: .
V: TRBV28
DNA: TGTGCCAGCATGCCACATCGGGGCAACTCCTACGAGCAGTACTTC
CDR3: CASMPHRGNSYEQYF

J: TRBJ2-1
size: .
D: .
V: TRBV6-1
DNA: TGTGCCAGCAGTGAGGCAAGCTCCTACAATGAGCAGTTCTTC
CDR3: CASSEASSYNEQFF

J: TRBJ2-7
size: .
D: .
V: TRBV28
DNA: TGTGCCAGCACCCCAGAGCGGTTGCGAGAGCAGTACTTC
CDR3: CASTPERLREQYF

J: TRBJ2-5
size: few
D: TRBD1
V: TRBV29-1
DNA: TGCAGCGTCCTCGGACAGGGGCTGGAGACCCAGTACTTC
CDR3: CSVLGQGLETQYF

J: TRBJ1-4
size: .
D: .
V: TRBV7-2
DNA: TGTGCCAGCAGCCCGGGACTGCGAGCGGAAAAACTGTTTTTT
CDR3: CASSPGLRAEKLFF

J: TRBJ1-2
size: few
D: TRBD1
V: TRBV15
DNA: TGTGCCACCAGCAGAGGGGACAGGAGTAACTATGGCTACACCTTC
CDR3: CATSRGDRSNYGYTF

J: TRBJ2-1
size: .
D: .
V: TRBV6-2/TRBV6-3
DNA: TGTGCCAGCAGACCCGAACCCTTGGTCGGTGGGGTTGGGTGGTACAATGAGCAGTTCTTC
CDR3: CASRPEPLVGGVGWYNEQFF

J: TRBJ2-7
size: few
D: TRBD2
V: TRBV12-3/TRBV12-4
DNA: TGTGCCAGCAGCTCTGCCGGGACTAGAATCTACGAGCAGTACTTC
CDR3: CASSSAGTRIYEQYF

J: TRBJ1-1
size: .
D: TRBD1
V: TRBV20-1
DNA: TGCAGTGCGAAAAGTGACAGGGCCAACACTGAAGCTTTCTTT
CDR3: CSAKSDRANTEAFF

J: TRBJ1-2
size: .
D: .
V: TRBV12-3/TRBV12-4
DNA: TGTGCCAGCGGGATTCACAGGGATAACTATGGCTACACCTTC
CDR3: CASGIHRDNYGYTF

J: TRBJ2-1
size: few
D: .
V: TRBV7-9
DNA: TGTGCCAGCAGCTTAGCCCGAGACAGAAACAATGAGCAGTTCTTC
CDR3: CASSLARDRNNEQFF

J: TRBJ1-5
size: few
D: .
V: TRBV15
DNA: TGTGTCACCAGCAGAGATAGACAGGGCAATCAGCCCCAGCATTTT
CDR3: CVTSRDRQGNQPQHF

J: TRBJ1-3
size: .
D: TRBD1
V: TRBV14
DNA: TGTGCCAGCAGCCCTCGGACAGGGTTCGGAAACACCATATATTTT
CDR3: CASSPRTGFGNTIYF

J: TRBJ2-3
size: .
D: .
V: TRBV7-2
DNA: TGTGCCAGCAGCTTAGCGCCGGCCACAGATACGCAGTATTTT
CDR3: CASSLAPATDTQYF

J: TRBJ2-3
size: .
D: .
V: TRBV10-3
DNA: TGTGCCATCAGTGGAAACAGAAAATCAGATACGCAGTATTTT
CDR3: CAISGNRKSDTQYF

J: TRBJ1-2
size: few
D: .
V: TRBV14
DNA: TGTGCCAGCAGCCAGGGGACAAACTATGGCTACACCTTC
CDR3: CASSQGTNYGYTF

J: TRBJ1-2
size: few
D: .
V: TRBV6-1
DNA: TGTGCCAGCAGTACCGGGGCAGGGCCGGGCTATGGCTACACCTTC
CDR3: CASSTGAGPGYGYTF

J: TRBJ1-2
size: .
D: .
V: TRBV7-2
DNA: TGTGCCAGCAGTCGGGGGACGTACGACTATGGCTACACCTTC
CDR3: CASSRGTYDYGYTF

J: TRBJ2-4
size: few
D: .
V: TRBV28
DNA: TGTGCCAGCGCCAATGATTTCCGGCGGGGGCTAGCCAAAAACATTCAGTACTTC
CDR3: CASANDFRRGLAKNIQYF

J: TRBJ1-2
size: .
D: .
V: TRBV7-2
DNA: TGTGCCAGCAGCTCGCAGACAGCCATCTATGGCTACACCTTC
CDR3: CASSSQTAIYGYTF

J: TRBJ2-3
size: many
D: TRBD2
V: TRBV7-9
DNA: TGTGCCAGCAGCTCAACCAGCGGGACTTTTTTCACAGATACGCAGTATTTT
CDR3: CASSSTSGTFFTDTQYF

J: TRBJ2-1
size: .
D: .
V: TRBV11-2
DNA: TGTGCCAGCAGCACCCGGCGGGTTAACAATGAGCAGTTCTTC
CDR3: CASSTRRVNNEQFF

J: TRBJ2-7
size: few
D: .
V: TRBV7-2
DNA: TGTGCCAGCAGCTTCGGTTCTTATCCGGGCGAGCAGTACTTC
CDR3: CASSFGSYPGEQYF

J: TRBJ1-6
size: .
D: .
V: TRBV20-1
DNA: TGCAGTGCTAGAGTTACTCAGGAGGTCAATTCACCCCTCCACTTT
CDR3: CSARVTQEVNSPLHF

J: TRBJ2-7
size: few
D: .
V: TRBV28
DNA: TGTGCCACCAACGCTGATTATTACGAGCAGTACTTC
CDR3: CATNADYYEQYF

J: TRBJ1-4
size: many
D: .
V: TRBV7-2
DNA: TGTGCCAGCAGCCCCGGTTTGGGGAGTGAAAAACTGTTTTTT
CDR3: CASSPGLGSEKLFF

J: TRBJ1-5
size: .
D: .
V: TRBV4-1
DNA: TGCGCCAGCAGCCAAGGTTGGACAGTTCCTAGCAATCAGCCCCAGCATTTT
CDR3: CASSQGWTVPSNQPQHF